This T cell receptor (beta chain) was profiled in a study of CD8 T cells in ankylosing spondylitis. Findings and caveats of the study: Disease-linked clones reportedly concentrated significantly in matched ankylosing spondylitis synovial fluid. Earlier reports found some motif variants in synovial fluid and blood in reactive arthritis. Seemingly characteristic of ankylosing spondylitis blood was a TCR beta motif consisting of 7 or 8 highly homologous variants.

Germline CDR1 is DFQATT and CDR2 is SNEGSKA (reference sequence). The CDR3 length is 12 residues. The V and J ends lost 8 bases and 4 bases, in that order; junction bases with no gene match: 4. Relative to its sample, this clonotype is medium-sized. Its antigen remains unidentified. Generation of TCR beta libraries employed quantitative 5'-RACE incorporating molecular barcodes. TCRdb redid the calling of the 5' RACE reads with MiXCR, one entry per CDR3 protein. The sample lists about 240,000 distinct CDR3 sequences, around 7.8% occurring once. The receptor comes from a male donor with ankylosing spondylitis or in good health (not recorded which). The sequenced sample was blood, either unsorted or a sorted T cell fraction (not recorded which). The chain uses TRBV20-1 and TRBJ2-1; 8 bases map to TRBD1. The CDR3 spells CSTRDRYNEQFF. In DNA, the CDR3 is TGCAGTACCAGGGACAGGTACAATGAGCAGTTCTTC.